These 30 T cell receptor beta chains share one sample of origin, sequenced in a study of blood T cell repertoires in COVID-19. The data were produced by immunoSEQ multiplex PCR, yet TCRdb's version contains in-frame clones alone and is incomplete. The sample contains about 170,000 clones, 84% of which appear only once. Sequencing input: peripheral blood. The receptors derive from a woman older than 75 with COVID-19, enrolled during active disease.

The gene calls are TRBV4-2 and TRBJ1-1, with 7 positions matching TRBD1. CDR3 length: 13 amino acids. Germline lookup yields CDR1 LGHNA and CDR2 YNFKEQ. V shed 4 bases and J 3 bases; nucleotides not matched to a gene: 2. The CDR3 loop is CASSPDRDTEAFF. CDR3 DNA sequence: TGTGCCAGCAGCCCCGACAGGGACACTGAAGCTTTCTTT.

This chain connects TRBV19 to TRBJ2-2; 13 bases match TRBD2. With 1 base clipped from V and 1 base from J, the junction kept 3 bases outside the gene matches. The CDR3 is 18 residues long. Germline V gene lookup returns CDR1 LNHDA and CDR2 SQIVND (reference sequence). CDR3 bases: TGTGCCAGTAGTATAGGGACTAGCGGGGGAATGAACACCGGGGAGCTGTTTTTT. Protein product: CASSIGTSGGMNTGELFF.

This clone appeared a few times. CDR3 amino acids: CASSFSGNTEAFF. The CDR3 nucleotides read TGTGCCAGTAGTTTCAGCGGGAACACTGAAGCTTTCTTT. This chain uses TRBV19 with TRBJ1-1, with D unresolved. Per the germline V gene, CDR1 is LNHDA and CDR2 is SQIVND (reference sequence). Trimming removed 5 bases from V and 1 base from J, with 8 bases in between. The CDR3 runs 13 residues.

The genes are TRBV18 and TRBJ2-3; D is possibly TRBD2 (7 bases). The germline CDR1 and CDR2 sequences are KGHSH and LQKENI. This CDR3 comprises 15 residues. V was shortened by 2 bases and J by 2 bases, with 11 bases between the two germline ends. CDR3 loop: CASSPVGGHTDTQYF. Written as DNA, the CDR3 is TGTGCCAGCTCACCAGTGGGGGGGCACACAGATACGCAGTATTTT. The entire variable domain, with the rest obtained from reference TRBV18 and TRBJ2-3, is as follows: NAGVMQNPRHLVRRRGQEARLRCSPMKGHSHVYWYRQLPEEGLKFMVYLQKENIIDESGMPKERFSAEFPKEGPSILRIQQVVRGDSAAYFCASSPVGGHTDTQYFGPGTRLTVL.

V and J are TRBV3-1 (or the pseudogene TRBV3-2) and TRBJ1-2; 9 nucleotides line up with TRBD1. After removal of 4 bases from V and 5 bases from J, the junction contained 8 bases not matched to a gene. Germline CDR1 reads LGHDT; CDR2 reads YNNKEL (reference sequence). The CDR3 sequence is 15 residues long. CDR3 region: CASSPTGQGNYGYTF. The CDR3 nucleotides read TGTGCCAGCAGCCCTACGGGACAGGGTAATTATGGCTACACCTTC.

The rearrangement uses TRBV29-1 and TRBJ1-4; 9 bases are shared with TRBD1. In germline, CDR1 is SQVTM, CDR2 ANQGSEA. After removal of 7 bases from V and 3 bases from J, the junction contained 3 bases not matched to a gene. CDR3 length: 13 residues. CDR3 residues: CSAGTGSNEKLFF. CDR3 nucleotides: TGCAGCGCCGGGACAGGGTCTAATGAAAAACTGTTTTTT.

The chain couples TRBV10-3 to TRBJ1-2; the match to TRBD1 covers 12 bases. CDR3 length: 15 amino acids. The germline gives CDR1 ENHRY, CDR2 SYGVKD. With 8 bases clipped from V and 0 bases from J, the junction kept 4 bases outside the gene matches. The CDR3 here is CAIGDRGLANYGYTF. Written as DNA, the CDR3 is TGTGCCATCGGGGACAGGGGGCTGGCTAACTATGGCTACACCTTC.

The V gene is TRBV18, the J gene TRBJ1-6; D remains ambiguous. The germline V gene has CDR1 KGHSH and CDR2 LQKENI. Trimming took off 1 base at V and 4 bases at J, with 11 bases between the two ends. This CDR3 region has 16 residues. The CDR3 here is CASSPLQFSYNSPLHF. Here the CDR3 DNA reads TGTGCCAGCTCACCACTACAATTTTCGTATAATTCACCCCTCCACTTT.

The chain is built from TRBV7-8 and TRBJ2-1, with 9 bases that match TRBD2. CDR3 length equals 13 residues. J lost 14 bases, V lost 6 bases, and 11 bases had no gene match. In germline, CDR1 is SGHVS, CDR2 FQNEAQ. The CDR3 here is CASRRLAGTEKFF. The CDR3 region has the DNA TGTGCCAGCAGGCGGCTAGCGGGAACGGAGAAGTTCTTC. Full variable domain (rest looked up from reference TRBV7-8 and TRBJ2-1): GAGVSQSPRYKVAKRGQDVALRCDPISGHVSLFWYQQALGQGPEFLTYFQNEAQLDKSGLPSDRFFAERPEGSVSTLKIQRTQQEDSAVYLCASRRLAGTEKFFGPGTRLTVL.

The V and J genes are TRBV7-7 and TRBJ1-5; the D is unclear. Trimming stripped 7 bases from V and 1 base from J, with 23 bases between. This CDR3 comprises 18 residues. Germline loops: CDR1 SSHAT, CDR2 FNYEAQ (reference sequence). CDR3 bases: TGTGCCAGCACCCCCCAAAGAGAGAGGTCAGAGAGCAATCAGCCCCAGCATTTT. Its translation is CASTPQRERSESNQPQHF.

This CDR3 is CASSIGGQETQYF. Written as DNA, the CDR3 is TGCGCCAGCAGTATAGGGGGCCAAGAGACCCAGTACTTC. V gene TRBV5-1 combines with J gene TRBJ2-5, with a weak D call TRBD1 (6 bases). CDR1 is SGHRS, CDR2 YFSETQ, per germline. The V end lost 5 bases, the J end lost 1 base, and 9 bases lay between the germline ends. The CDR3 totals 13 residues.

This clone was counted between two and nine times. The V gene is TRBV5-1, the J gene TRBJ2-1; 8 bases fit TRBD2. Germline V gene data show CDR1 as SGHRS and CDR2 as YFSETQ. V dropped 4 bases and J dropped 6; count of bases not matched to a gene: 9. This CDR3 is 15 amino acids long. The CDR3 nucleotides read TGCGCCAGCAGCCCAATCCCCGGGACTAGCAATGAGCAGTTCTTC. Its protein product is CASSPIPGTSNEQFF.

The chain has TRBV18 and TRBJ2-4; D unresolved. The V end was cut by 3 bases, the J end by 11 bases, with 11 bases between. CDR1 KGHSH and CDR2 LQKENI come from the germline V gene. The CDR3 is made up of 12 amino acids. CDR3: CASSPSGGLQYF. For the CDR3, the DNA is TGTGCCAGCTCACCTTCCGGCGGCCTTCAGTACTTC.

The chain carries TRBV5-1 and TRBJ2-2; TRBD2 is a possible D gene (5 bases). Trimming left V 2 bases short and J 4 bases short, with 15 bases between. This CDR3 comprises 16 residues. CDR1 is SGHRS, CDR2 YFSETQ, per germline. The CDR3 nucleotides are TGCGCCAGCAGCTTTGAGGCGCAGGCGGGCACCGGGGAGCTGTTTTTT. Protein sequence: CASSFEAQAGTGELFF.

The rearrangement joins TRBV6-5 to TRBJ2-7, with 8 bases fitting TRBD1. The germline V gene has CDR1 MNHEY and CDR2 SVGAGI. Germline trimming cut 5 bases from V and 2 bases from J; bases unmatched to any gene: 2. This CDR3 is 13 amino acids long. The CDR3 region is CASSKQGAYEQYF. The CDR3 bases are TGTGCCAGCAGTAAACAGGGGGCCTACGAGCAGTACTTC.

The V and J genes are TRBV6-2 or TRBV6-3 and TRBJ2-5, with a weak D call TRBD1 (5 bases). Per the germline V gene, CDR1 is MNHEY and CDR2 is SVGEGT. Deletions cut 5 bases from V and 0 bases from J, with 16 bases between. The length of the CDR3 is 16 residues. CDR3 nucleotide sequence: TGTGCCAGCAGTCGCCTAACAGGCATATACCAAGAGACCCAGTACTTC. Translation gives CASSRLTGIYQETQYF.

This chain uses TRBV7-3 with TRBJ2-5; 8 positions agree with TRBD2. The CDR3 has 16 residues. V lost 5 bases, J lost 5 bases, and 13 bases stayed unmatched. Germline loops: CDR1 SGHTA, CDR2 FQGTGA. Here the CDR3 reads CASSKGVGRAQETQYF. In nucleotides, the CDR3 is TGTGCCAGCAGCAAAGGGGTCGGGAGGGCCCAGGAGACCCAGTACTTC.

This sequence joins TRBV21-1 and TRBJ1-2; the listed D gene, TRBD1, was not tested against the DNA. TRBV21-1 is recorded as a pseudogene. The CDR3 has 17 amino acids. CDR3 DNA: TGTGCCAGCAGCACAACATGGTGGGACAGGGGAGCGTATGGCTACACCTTC. It translates to CASSTTWWDRGAYGYTF.

This chain joins TRBV6-5 and TRBJ2-5, with D tentatively TRBD1 (6 bases). Germline V gene data show CDR1 as MNHEY and CDR2 as SVGAGI. This CDR3 has 14 amino acids. Trimming took off 7 bases at V and 2 bases at J, with 14 bases between the two ends. CDR3 bases: TGTGCCAGCACGGACGACAGGACGCAAGAGACCCAGTACTTC. It encodes CASTDDRTQETQYF.

The chain carries TRBV2 and TRBJ2-7; D is ambiguous. Trimming stripped 2 bases from V and 4 bases from J, with 3 bases between. The germline V gene encodes CDR1 SNHLY and CDR2 FYNNEI. The CDR3 length is 11 residues. CDR3 in amino acids: CASSEYYEQYF. The DNA of the CDR3 is TGTGCCAGCAGTGAATATTACGAGCAGTACTTC.

V usage is TRBV14 and J usage is TRBJ2-1, with 11 nucleotides matching TRBD2. The CDR3 is 17 residues long. V shed 3 bases, J shed 7 bases, and the junction held 11 bases outside the gene matches. Germline-derived CDR1 and CDR2 are SGHDN and FVKESK. CDR3 amino acids: CASSHFATSGSWNEQFF. The CDR3, as DNA: TGTGCCAGCAGCCACTTCGCCACTAGCGGGAGTTGGAATGAGCAGTTCTTC.

The V call is TRBV15, the J call TRBJ2-7; 7 nucleotides align to TRBD2. The CDR3 extends over 17 amino acids. Germline V gene sequence: CDR1 LNHNV, CDR2 YYDKDF (reference sequence). The trim removed 3 bases at V and 2 bases at J, leaving 13 bases unmatched. The CDR3 DNA reads TGTGCCACCAGCAGCCTTCACCTTCGGGGGAGGGCCTACGAGCAGTACTTC. It translates to CATSSLHLRGRAYEQYF.

The chain joins TRBV10-3 to TRBJ2-5, with D perhaps TRBD2 (5 bases). The CDR3 is made up of 15 amino acids. Germline CDR1 and CDR2: ENHRY and SYGVKD. V lost 8 bases to trimming and J lost 4 bases, with 20 bases between them. The CDR3 DNA sequence: TGTGCCATCTCCACCCATGGGGAGAGGGTAGAGACCCAGTACTTC. Its protein is CAISTHGERVETQYF.

The chain has TRBV30 and TRBJ1-5; D not certain. CDR1 is GTSNPN and CDR2 is SVGIG in the germline V gene (reference sequence). The CDR3 covers 13 residues. V was pared by 3 bases and J by 6 bases, with 12 bases between. The CDR3 loop reads CAWSSGVFQPQHF. CDR3 nucleotide sequence: TGTGCCTGGAGCAGCGGGGTGTTTCAGCCCCAGCATTTT.

The rearrangement uses TRBV6-1 and TRBJ2-2; 8 bases fit TRBD1. Trimming removed 3 bases from V and 4 bases from J; junction bases left unmatched: 4. This CDR3 region has 15 residues. CDR1 MNHNS and CDR2 SASEGT come from the germline V gene. CDR3: CASSEDRVGTGELFF. CDR3 sequence (DNA): TGTGCCAGCAGTGAGGACAGGGTCGGCACCGGGGAGCTGTTTTTT.

The genes are TRBV3-1 (or the pseudogene TRBV3-2) and TRBJ2-1; weak D call: TRBD1 (6 bases). This CDR3 has 15 amino acids. The V and J ends lost 4 bases and 4 bases respectively, with 14 bases between them. CDR1 LGHDT and CDR2 YNNKEL come from the germline V gene (reference sequence). The CDR3 loop is CASSPHRGKYNEQFF. The CDR3 region has the DNA TGTGCCAGCAGCCCCCATAGGGGGAAGTACAATGAGCAGTTCTTC.

The chain uses TRBV18 and TRBJ1-4; 9 bases are a match to TRBD1. Germline trimming cut 5 bases from V and 7 bases from J; bases unmatched to any gene: 5. There are 14 residues in the CDR3. Per the germline V gene, CDR1 is KGHSH and CDR2 is LQKENI. The CDR3 coding sequence is TGTGCCAGCTCAACAGGGGGCGAACTTGAAAAACTGTTTTTT. Protein product: CASSTGGELEKLFF.

V gene TRBV6-2 or TRBV6-3 combines with J gene TRBJ1-1, with D maybe TRBD1 (6 bases). CDR3 length: 17 residues. The V gene lost 4 bases and the J gene lost 5 bases, with 23 bases spanning the gap. The V gene's germline CDR1 is MNHEY and CDR2 SVGEGT. In DNA, the CDR3 is TGTGCCAGCAGTTGGCCATCCAGGGGCACGATGAGGACTGAAGCTTTCTTT. It codes for CASSWPSRGTMRTEAFF.

This clone was recorded once. The chain combines TRBV6-5 with TRBJ2-5, with D unresolved. Germline V CDR1 and CDR2: MNHEY, SVGAGI. Trimming cost V 5 bases and J 4 bases, with 8 bases left between them. This CDR3 has 12 amino acids. The CDR3 protein is CASSPHRETQYF. CDR3 DNA sequence: TGTGCCAGCAGTCCACATCGAGAGACCCAGTACTTC.

This clone was observed a single time. This chain joins TRBV5-1 and TRBJ2-1, with 13 bases aligning to TRBD2. CDR1 and CDR2 from the germline V gene are SGHRS and YFSETQ. The CDR3 spans 19 residues. The V segment lost 0 bases and the J segment 0 bases; nucleotides outside the gene matches: 6. The CDR3 DNA reads TGCGCCAGCAGCTTGGCAGGGACTAGCGGGGTTAGCTCCTACAATGAGCAGTTCTTC. Residues: CASSLAGTSGVSSYNEQFF.